This section outlines one T cell receptor (beta chain) sequence together with its context. This specimen belongs to a study of cytomegalovirus exposure and HLA in healthy donors. TCRdb keeps only in-frame clones here, not all; method: immunoSEQ multiplex PCR. The data show 150,000 to 200,000 clones, approximately 86% seen once. Material for sequencing was PBMCs. The sequence derives from a man in his thirties or forties in good health and CMV-seropositive.

The CDR3 nucleotides are TGTGCCAGCAGTCCAATGGACAGGGGGCTTACCCCCTACGAGCAGTACTTC. The encoded protein is CASSPMDRGLTPYEQYF. V gene TRBV27 combines with J gene TRBJ2-7; TRBD1 matches 11 bases. CDR3 length: 17 residues. Germline loops: CDR1 MNHEY, CDR2 SMNVEV (reference sequence). V lost 5 bases, J lost 2 bases, and 11 bases stayed unmatched.